This T cell receptor beta chain emerged from a study of blood T cell repertoires in COVID-19. At the level of the study: Nucleic acid was either cDNA or gDNA, and it came from T cells, B-cell-depleted T cells, or PBMCs.

Germline assignment: CDR1 LNHDA and CDR2 SQIVND (reference sequence). The ends were cut back, 10 bases at V and 1 base at J, with 18 bases in the middle. This CDR3 spans 15 amino acids. As originally analysed: Reference gene primer amplification yielded estimated nucleated cell counts. The assay was immunoSEQ multiplex PCR, and TCRdb's table has in-frame clones only and misses some. V, J and clone size are those of that table, while D and trimming were read from the DNA. The profile shows more than 50,000 clones, approximately 80% of them singletons. The sequenced sample consisted of peripheral blood. The chain employs TRBV19 and TRBJ2-3; weak D call: TRBD2 (6 bases). The TCR comes from a man aged 70-80 years with active or convalescent COVID-19. This chain's CDR3 is CATDPTGVGTDTQYF. The CDR3 DNA follows: TGTGCCACCGACCCCACGGGAGTTGGCACAGATACGCAGTATTTT.